This TCR beta chain was sequenced for a study of CD8 T cells in Susac syndrome. Study-wide findings and caveats: The study's TCR sequencing and HLA analysis covered a relatively small number of individuals, and the study acknowledged this.

It was with random hexamers that roughly 0.45 to 1 ug RNA was reverse transcribed. The authors amplified TCR beta CDR3 across 54 Vbeta and 13 Jbeta using immunoSEQ multiplex PCR. Each CDR3 protein gets one entry after TCRdb re-called the immunoSEQ multiplex PCR reads with MiXCR. Among under 85,000 distinct CDR3 sequences listed, 85% to 95% were seen once. Sequencing of TCR beta was performed on blood CD8+ and CD4+ T cells. The CD8+ and CD4+ T cells were isolated magnetically using a negative isolation approach, whereas the TEMRA cells were enriched by FACS. The CDR3 has 14 residues. V was clipped by 1 base and J by 4 bases, with 11 bases between them. Per germline, CDR1 LGHDT and CDR2 YNNKEL (reference sequence). A note on this clonotype: Its antigen is unknown.

J is TRBJ2-7 and V is TRBV3-1, with D tentatively TRBD2 (5 bases). The clonotype originates from a human donor with multiple sclerosis. Source material: CD8+ T cells from PBMCs. The CDR3, as DNA: TGTGCCAGCAGCCAAGCGGGAAGTTTGTACGAGCAGTACTTC. The encoded protein is CASSQAGSLYEQYF.